These 7 T cell receptor beta chains were all obtained from the same sample, sequenced in a study of blood T cell repertoires in COVID-19. Measured with immunoSEQ multiplex PCR; TCRdb has only the in-frame clones, and not every one. This sample has under 300,000 clones, with about nine tenths found just once. Material: PBMCs or T cells enriched from blood (not recorded which). The receptor source for this set is a man in his late teens or twenties who had recovered from COVID-19.

The chain uses TRBV6-1 and TRBJ1-1; D possibly corresponds to TRBD1 (5 bases). V gave up 1 base and J gave up 4 bases, with 13 bases separating them. Germline-derived CDR1 and CDR2 are MNHNS and SASEGT. CDR3 size: 15 residues. The CDR3 nucleotides read TGTGCCAGCAGTGAAGGAGTCAGGGAGGGCACTGAAGCTTTCTTT. As protein: CASSEGVREGTEAFF.

The V gene is TRBV5-8, the J gene TRBJ1-5; a possible D gene is TRBD1 (6 bases). The CDR3 loop spans 13 amino acids. V lost 4 bases to trimming and J lost 7 bases, with 12 bases between them. Per the germline V gene, CDR1 is SGHTS and CDR2 is YDEGEE. The CDR3 sequence is CASSKQGWQPQHF. The CDR3 region has the DNA TGTGCCAGCAGCAAACAGGGTTGGCAGCCCCAGCATTTT.

The chain uses TRBV5-1 and TRBJ2-1; 7 bases are shared with TRBD2. The J segment lost 7 bases and the V segment lost 7 bases, leaving 11 bases of the junction unmatched. The germline V gene has CDR1 SGHRS and CDR2 YFSETQ. The CDR3 consists of 14 residues. In nucleotides, the CDR3 is TGCGCCAGCGCTGCTACGGGAGCGGGGAATGAGCAGTTCTTC. Translating it yields CASAATGAGNEQFF.

The V and J genes are TRBV6-5 and TRBJ1-2; the D gene is possibly TRBD1 (5 bases). The CDR3 is 14 amino acids. V lost 6 bases and J lost 2, with 13 bases in between. Germline CDR1 reads MNHEY; CDR2 reads SVGAGI. The CDR3 region has the DNA TGTGCCAGCAGCGCCTCCCAGGGAAACTATGGCTACACCTTC. It codes for CASSASQGNYGYTF.

This chain connects TRBV19 to TRBJ2-2, with TRBD2 identical over 12 bases. This CDR3 has 19 residues. Germline values: CDR1 LNHDA, CDR2 SQIVND (reference sequence). J was trimmed by 5 bases and V by 5 bases; bases with no gene match: 15. The CDR3: CASSLRTSGISPWTGELFF. DNA of the CDR3: TGTGCCAGTAGTCTTCGGACTAGCGGGATCAGCCCTTGGACCGGGGAGCTGTTTTTT.

The gene calls are TRBV19 and TRBJ1-1; D gene ambiguous. Germline lookup yields CDR1 LNHDA and CDR2 SQIVND (reference sequence). Trimming took 0 bases from V and 0 from J, leaving 8 bases between them. This CDR3 contains 15 residues. The CDR3: CASSIDRDMNTEAFF. In DNA, the CDR3 is TGTGCCAGTAGTATAGACAGAGACATGAACACTGAAGCTTTCTTT.

This sequence joins TRBV7-2 and TRBJ2-3; weak D call: TRBD2 (6 bases). CDR1 SGHTA and CDR2 FQGNSA come from the germline V gene. The CDR3 totals 16 residues. Trimming cost V 1 base and J 5 bases, with 16 bases left between them. The CDR3 loop reads CASSLGAGSAGDTQYF. As DNA, the CDR3 is TGTGCCAGCAGCTTAGGGGCGGGGTCCGCCGGAGATACGCAGTATTTT.